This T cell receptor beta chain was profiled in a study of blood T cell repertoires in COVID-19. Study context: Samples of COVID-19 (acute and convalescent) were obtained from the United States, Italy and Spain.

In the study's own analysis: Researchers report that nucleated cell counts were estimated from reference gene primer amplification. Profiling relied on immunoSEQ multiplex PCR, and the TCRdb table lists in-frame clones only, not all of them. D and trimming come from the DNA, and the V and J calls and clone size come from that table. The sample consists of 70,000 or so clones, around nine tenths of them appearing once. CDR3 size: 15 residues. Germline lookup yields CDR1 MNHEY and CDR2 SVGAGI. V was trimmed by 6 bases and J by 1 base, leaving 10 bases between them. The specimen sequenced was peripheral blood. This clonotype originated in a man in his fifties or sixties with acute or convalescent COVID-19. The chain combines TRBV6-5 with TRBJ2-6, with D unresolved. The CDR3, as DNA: TGTGCCAGCAGCCCGTCCCTTTCTGGGGCCAACGTCCTGACTTTC. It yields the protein CASSPSLSGANVLTF.